This record covers a single T cell receptor (beta chain). The cohort excluded patients with autoimmune disease history or systemic immunosuppression. Blood specimens came from baseline, cycle 4 day 1, and cycle 7 day 1. This record comes from a study of OX40 agonist ivuxolimab in advanced cancers. Overall study context: Patients in dose escalation had liver, melanoma, kidney or head and neck cancers.

The CDR3 length is 16 residues. The germline V and J ends were trimmed by 1 base and 7 bases, with 19 bases remaining between them. Looked up from germline, CDR1 is MGHRA and CDR2 is YSYEKL. The assay was immunoSEQ multiplex PCR, and TCRdb's table has in-frame clones only and misses some. The sample lists 53,000 or so clones, over 80% seen once, with around 0.7% in the top ten. The chain is built from TRBV4-1 and TRBJ1-2, with D perhaps TRBD1 (6 bases). The sequence was obtained from an adult with an advanced solid tumor such as melanoma, head and neck, liver or kidney cancer. The sequencing used CD4+ or CD8+ T cells sorted from blood, collected in a trial of the OX40 agonist ivuxolimab. The CDR3 DNA reads TGCGCCAGCAGCCAAGGGGTAAGGGGGAGAAGTGCTGGCTACACCTTC. As protein: CASSQGVRGRSAGYTF.